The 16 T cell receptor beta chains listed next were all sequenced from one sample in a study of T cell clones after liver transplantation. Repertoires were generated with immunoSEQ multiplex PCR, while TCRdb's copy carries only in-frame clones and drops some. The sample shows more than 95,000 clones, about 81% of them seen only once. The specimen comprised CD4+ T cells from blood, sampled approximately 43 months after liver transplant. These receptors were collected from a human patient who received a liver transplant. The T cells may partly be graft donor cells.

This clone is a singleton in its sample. The CDR3 sequence is CASSDPLEGPGQQNYEQYF. For the CDR3, the DNA is TGTGCCAGCAGTGACCCCCTTGAAGGGCCGGGACAGCAGAACTACGAGCAGTACTTC. V and J are TRBV6-1 and TRBJ2-5, with 7 bases fitting TRBD1. Near its end, the DNA agrees better with TRBJ2-7, so the J call may be wrong. The CDR3 runs 19 residues. Germline values: CDR1 MNHNS, CDR2 SASEGT.

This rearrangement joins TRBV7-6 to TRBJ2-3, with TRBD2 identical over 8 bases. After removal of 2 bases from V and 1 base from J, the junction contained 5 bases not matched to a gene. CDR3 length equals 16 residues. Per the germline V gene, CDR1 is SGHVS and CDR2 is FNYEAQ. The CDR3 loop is CASSLLAAGGTDTQYF. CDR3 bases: TGTGCCAGCAGCTTATTAGCAGCGGGAGGCACAGATACGCAGTATTTT.

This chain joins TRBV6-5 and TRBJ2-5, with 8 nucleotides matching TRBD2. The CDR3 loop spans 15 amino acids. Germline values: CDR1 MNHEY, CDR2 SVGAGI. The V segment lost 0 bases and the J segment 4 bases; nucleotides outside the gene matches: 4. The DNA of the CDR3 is TGTGCCAGCAGTTACTCTGCGGGGGGCGCAGAGACCCAGTACTTC. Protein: CASSYSAGGAETQYF.

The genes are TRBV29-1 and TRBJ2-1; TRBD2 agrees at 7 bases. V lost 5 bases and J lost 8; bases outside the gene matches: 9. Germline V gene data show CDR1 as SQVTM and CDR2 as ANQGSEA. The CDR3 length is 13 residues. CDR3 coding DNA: TGCAGCGTTACGGGCGGGAGAAAGGATGAGCAGTTCTTC. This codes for CSVTGGRKDEQFF.

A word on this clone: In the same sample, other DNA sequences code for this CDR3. The CDR3 here is CSVVLTGGGWEQYF. The CDR3 nucleotides are TGCAGCGTTGTTTTGACAGGGGGTGGCTGGGAGCAGTACTTC. This chain connects TRBV29-1 to TRBJ2-7, with TRBD1 matching over 9 bases. With 4 bases clipped from V and 7 bases from J, the junction kept 11 bases outside the gene matches. This CDR3 comprises 14 residues. Per the germline V gene, CDR1 is SQVTM and CDR2 is ANQGSEA.

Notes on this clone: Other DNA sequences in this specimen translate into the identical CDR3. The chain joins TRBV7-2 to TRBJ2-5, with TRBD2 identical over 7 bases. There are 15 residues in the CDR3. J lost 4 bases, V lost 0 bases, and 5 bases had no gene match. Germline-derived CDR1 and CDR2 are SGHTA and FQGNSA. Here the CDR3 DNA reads TGTGCCAGCAGCTTAGCGGGAGGGCCGGGAGAGACCCAGTACTTC. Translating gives CASSLAGGPGETQYF.

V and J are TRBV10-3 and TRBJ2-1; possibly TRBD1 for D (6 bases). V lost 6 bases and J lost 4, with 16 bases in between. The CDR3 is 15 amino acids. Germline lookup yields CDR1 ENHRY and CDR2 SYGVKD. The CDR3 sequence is CAIRNSDSTYNEQFF. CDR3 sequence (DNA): TGTGCCATCAGGAATTCGGACAGCACGTACAATGAGCAGTTCTTC.

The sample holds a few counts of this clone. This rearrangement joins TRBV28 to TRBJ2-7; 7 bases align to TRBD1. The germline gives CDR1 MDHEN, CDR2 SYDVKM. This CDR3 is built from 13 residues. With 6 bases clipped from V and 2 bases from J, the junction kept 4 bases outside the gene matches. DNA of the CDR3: TGTGCCAGCAGGCCCCAGGGGGCCTACGAGCAGTACTTC. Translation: CASRPQGAYEQYF.

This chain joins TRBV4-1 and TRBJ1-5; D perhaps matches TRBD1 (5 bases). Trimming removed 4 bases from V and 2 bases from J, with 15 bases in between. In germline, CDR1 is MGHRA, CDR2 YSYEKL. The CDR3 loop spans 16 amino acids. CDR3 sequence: CASSPSGGIGNQPQHF. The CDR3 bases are TGCGCCAGCAGCCCGTCGGGGGGGATCGGCAATCAGCCCCAGCATTTT.

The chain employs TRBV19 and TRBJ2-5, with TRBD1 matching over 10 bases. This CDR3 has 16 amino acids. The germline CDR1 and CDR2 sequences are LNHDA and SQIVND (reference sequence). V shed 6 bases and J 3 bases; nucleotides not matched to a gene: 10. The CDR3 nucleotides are TGTGCCAGTAGCTTATCACCGGGACAGGGGAAAGAGACCCAGTACTTC. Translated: CASSLSPGQGKETQYF. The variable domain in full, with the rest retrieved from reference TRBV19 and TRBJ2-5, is DGGITQSPKYLFRKEGQNVTLSCEQNLNHDAMYWYRQDPGQGLRLIYYSQIVNDFQKGDIAEGYSVSREKKESFPLTVTSAQKNPTAFYLCASSLSPGQGKETQYFGPGTRLLVL.

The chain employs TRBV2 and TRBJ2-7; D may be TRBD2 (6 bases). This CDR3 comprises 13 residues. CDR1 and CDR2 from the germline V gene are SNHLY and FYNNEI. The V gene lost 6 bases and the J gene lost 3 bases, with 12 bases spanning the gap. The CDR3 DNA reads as TGTGCCAGCAGGGTTCAGGGACTCTACGAGCAGTACTTC. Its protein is CASRVQGLYEQYF. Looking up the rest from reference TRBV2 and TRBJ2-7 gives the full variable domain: EPEVTQTPSHQVTQMGQEVILRCVPISNHLYFYWYRQILGQKVEFLVSFYNNEISEKSEIFDDQFSVERPDGSNFTLKIRSTKLEDSAMYFCASRVQGLYEQYFGPGTRLTVT.

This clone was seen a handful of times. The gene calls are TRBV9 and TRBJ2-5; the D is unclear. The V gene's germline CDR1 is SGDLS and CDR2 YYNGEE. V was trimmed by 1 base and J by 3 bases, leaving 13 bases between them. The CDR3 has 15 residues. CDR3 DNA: TGTGCCAGCAGCGTAATCGAGGCAGGCAAAGAGACCCAGTACTTC. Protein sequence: CASSVIEAGKETQYF.

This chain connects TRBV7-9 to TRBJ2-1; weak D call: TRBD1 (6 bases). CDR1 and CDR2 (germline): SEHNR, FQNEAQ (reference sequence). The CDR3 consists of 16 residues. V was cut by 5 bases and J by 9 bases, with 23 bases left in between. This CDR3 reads CASSPIQAGDKIEQFF. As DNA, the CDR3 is TGTGCCAGCAGCCCCATCCAGGCCGGGGACAAGATTGAGCAGTTCTTC. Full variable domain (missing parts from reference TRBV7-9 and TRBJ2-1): DTGVSQNPRHKITKRGQNVTFRCDPISEHNRLYWYRQTLGQGPEFLTYFQNEAQLEKSRLLSDRFSAERPKGSFSTLEIQRTEQGDSAMYLCASSPIQAGDKIEQFFGPGTRLTVL.

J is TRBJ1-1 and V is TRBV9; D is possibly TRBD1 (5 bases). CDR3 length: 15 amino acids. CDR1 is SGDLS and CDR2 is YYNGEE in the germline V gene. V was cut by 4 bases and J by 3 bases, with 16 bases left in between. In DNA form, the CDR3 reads TGTGCCAGCAGCACATCCAGGGTAGGGGACACTGAAGCTTTCTTT. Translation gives CASSTSRVGDTEAFF.

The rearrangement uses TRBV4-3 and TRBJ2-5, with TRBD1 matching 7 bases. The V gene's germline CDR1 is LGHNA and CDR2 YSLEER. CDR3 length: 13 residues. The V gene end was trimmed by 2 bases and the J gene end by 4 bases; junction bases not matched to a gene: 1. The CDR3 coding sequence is TGCGCCAGCAGCCAATCAGGGGGAGAGACCCAGTACTTC. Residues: CASSQSGGETQYF.

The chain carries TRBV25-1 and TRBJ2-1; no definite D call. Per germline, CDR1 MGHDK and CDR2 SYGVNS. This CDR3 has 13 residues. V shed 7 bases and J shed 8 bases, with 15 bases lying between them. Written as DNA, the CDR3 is TGTGCCAGCAATCCCAGGACCTCTGATGAGCAGTTCTTC. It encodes CASNPRTSDEQFF.